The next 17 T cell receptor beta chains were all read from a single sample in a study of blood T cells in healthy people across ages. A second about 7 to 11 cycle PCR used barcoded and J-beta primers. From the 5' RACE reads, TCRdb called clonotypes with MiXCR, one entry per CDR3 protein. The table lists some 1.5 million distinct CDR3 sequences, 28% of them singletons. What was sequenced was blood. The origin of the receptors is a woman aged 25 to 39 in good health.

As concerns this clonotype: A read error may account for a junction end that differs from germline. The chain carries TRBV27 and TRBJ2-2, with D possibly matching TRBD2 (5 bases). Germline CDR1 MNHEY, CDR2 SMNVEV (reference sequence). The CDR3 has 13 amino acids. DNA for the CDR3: TGTGCCAGCCGCAGCGCGAACACCGGGGAGCAGTTTTTT. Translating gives CASRSANTGEQFF.

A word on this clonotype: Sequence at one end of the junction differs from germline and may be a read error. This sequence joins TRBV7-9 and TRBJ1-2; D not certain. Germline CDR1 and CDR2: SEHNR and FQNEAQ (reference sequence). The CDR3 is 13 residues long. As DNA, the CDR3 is TGTTCCAGCAGCTTAGAGCTGAACTATGGCTACACCTTC. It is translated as CSSSLELNYGYTF. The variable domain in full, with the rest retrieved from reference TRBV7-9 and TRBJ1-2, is DTGVSQNPRHKITKRGQNVTFRCDPISEHNRLYWYRQTLGQGPEFLTYFQNEAQLEKSRLLSDRFSAERPKGSFSTLEIQRTEQGDSAMYLCSSSLELNYGYTFGSGTRLTVV.

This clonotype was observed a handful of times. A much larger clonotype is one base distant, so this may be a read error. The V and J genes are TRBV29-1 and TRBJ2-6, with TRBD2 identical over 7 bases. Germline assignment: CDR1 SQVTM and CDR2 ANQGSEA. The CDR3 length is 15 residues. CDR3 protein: CSVVAGSSGANVRTF. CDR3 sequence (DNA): TGCAGCGTGGTAGCGGGTAGTTCTGGGGCCAACGTCCGGACTTTC.

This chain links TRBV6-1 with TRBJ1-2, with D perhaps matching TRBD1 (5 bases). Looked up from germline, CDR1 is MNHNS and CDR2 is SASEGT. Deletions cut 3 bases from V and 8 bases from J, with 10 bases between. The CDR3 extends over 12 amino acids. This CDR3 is CASSEGREGYTF. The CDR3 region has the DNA TGTGCCAGCAGTGAGGGGCGGGAAGGCTACACCTTC.

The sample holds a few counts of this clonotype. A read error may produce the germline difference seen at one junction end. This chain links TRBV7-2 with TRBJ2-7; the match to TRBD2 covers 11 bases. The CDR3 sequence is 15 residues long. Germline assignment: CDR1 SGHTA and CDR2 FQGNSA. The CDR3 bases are TGTGTCAGCAGCCAAGGACTAGCGGGCACCTACGAGCAGTACTTC. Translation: CVSSQGLAGTYEQYF.

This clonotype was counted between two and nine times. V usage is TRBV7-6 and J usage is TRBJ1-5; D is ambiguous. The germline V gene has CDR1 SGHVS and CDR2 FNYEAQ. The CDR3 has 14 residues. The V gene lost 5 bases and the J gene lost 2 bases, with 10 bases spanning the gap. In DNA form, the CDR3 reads TGTGCCAGCAGCGAATACAGCGGCAATCAGCCCCAGCATTTT. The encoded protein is CASSEYSGNQPQHF.

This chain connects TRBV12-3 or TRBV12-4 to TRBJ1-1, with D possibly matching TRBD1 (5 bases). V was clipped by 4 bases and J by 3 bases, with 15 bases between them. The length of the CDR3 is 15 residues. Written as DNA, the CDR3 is TGTGCCAGCAGTTCGCCACAGGACGGACACACTGAAGCTTTCTTT. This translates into CASSSPQDGHTEAFF.

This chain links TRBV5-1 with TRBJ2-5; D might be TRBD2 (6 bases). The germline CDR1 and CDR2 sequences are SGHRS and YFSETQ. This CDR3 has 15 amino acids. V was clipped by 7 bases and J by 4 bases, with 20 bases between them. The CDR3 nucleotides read TGCGCCAGCGGAAACCCGGGAGCCGTAGGAGAGACCCAGTACTTC. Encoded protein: CASGNPGAVGETQYF.

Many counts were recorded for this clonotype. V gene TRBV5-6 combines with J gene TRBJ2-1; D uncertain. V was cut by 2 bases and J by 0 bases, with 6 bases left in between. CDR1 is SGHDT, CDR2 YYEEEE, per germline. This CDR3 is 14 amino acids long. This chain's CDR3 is CASSFESSYNEQFF. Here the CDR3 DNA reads TGTGCCAGCAGCTTCGAGAGCTCCTACAATGAGCAGTTCTTC.

CDR3 amino acids: CASWGRSYEQYF. CDR3 sequence (DNA): TGTGCCAGCTGGGGGCGGTCCTACGAGCAGTACTTC. The rearrangement joins TRBV21-1 to TRBJ2-7; TRBD1 is taken as the D call from the table, unchecked against the DNA. TRBV21-1 is a pseudogene locus. The CDR3 length is 12 residues.

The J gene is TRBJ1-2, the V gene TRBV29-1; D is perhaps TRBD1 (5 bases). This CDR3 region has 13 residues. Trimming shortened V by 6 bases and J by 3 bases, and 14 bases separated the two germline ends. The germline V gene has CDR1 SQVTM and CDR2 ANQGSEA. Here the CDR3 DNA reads TGCAGCGTGAAGCCAGGGTTTGACTATGGCTACACCTTC. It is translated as CSVKPGFDYGYTF.

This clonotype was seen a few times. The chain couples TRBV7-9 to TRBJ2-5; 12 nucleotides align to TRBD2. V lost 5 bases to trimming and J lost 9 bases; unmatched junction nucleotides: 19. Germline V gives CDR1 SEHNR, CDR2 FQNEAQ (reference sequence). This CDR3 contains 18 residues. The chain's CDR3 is CASSRLKAGLAGLGPQYF. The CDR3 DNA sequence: TGTGCCAGCAGCCGTCTCAAGGCAGGACTAGCGGGGCTGGGACCCCAGTACTTC.

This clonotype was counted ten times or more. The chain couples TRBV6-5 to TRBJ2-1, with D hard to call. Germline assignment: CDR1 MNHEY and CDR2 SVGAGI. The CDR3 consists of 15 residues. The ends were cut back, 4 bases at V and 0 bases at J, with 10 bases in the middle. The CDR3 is CASSSLGGSYNEQFF. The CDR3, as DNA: TGTGCCAGCAGTTCCTTAGGTGGCTCCTACAATGAGCAGTTCTTC.

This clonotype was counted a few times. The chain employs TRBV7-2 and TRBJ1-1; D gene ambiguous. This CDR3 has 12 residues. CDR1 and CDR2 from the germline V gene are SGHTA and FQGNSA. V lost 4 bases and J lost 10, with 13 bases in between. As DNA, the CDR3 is TGTGCCAGCAGCTCCGATCAACAACGAGCTTTCTTT. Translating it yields CASSSDQQRAFF.

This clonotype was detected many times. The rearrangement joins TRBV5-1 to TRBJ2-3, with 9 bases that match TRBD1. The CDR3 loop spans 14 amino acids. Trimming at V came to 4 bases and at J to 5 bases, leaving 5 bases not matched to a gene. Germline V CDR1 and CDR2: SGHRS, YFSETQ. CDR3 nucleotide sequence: TGCGCCAGCAGCAGGACAGGGGTACGAGATACGCAGTATTTT. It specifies CASSRTGVRDTQYF.

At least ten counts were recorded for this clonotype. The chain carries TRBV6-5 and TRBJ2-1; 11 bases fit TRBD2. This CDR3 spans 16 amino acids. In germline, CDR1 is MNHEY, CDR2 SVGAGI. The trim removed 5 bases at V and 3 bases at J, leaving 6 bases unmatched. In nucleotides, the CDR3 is TGTGCCAGCAGTCCTCTGACTAGCGGGGTCTACAATGAGCAGTTCTTC. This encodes CASSPLTSGVYNEQFF.

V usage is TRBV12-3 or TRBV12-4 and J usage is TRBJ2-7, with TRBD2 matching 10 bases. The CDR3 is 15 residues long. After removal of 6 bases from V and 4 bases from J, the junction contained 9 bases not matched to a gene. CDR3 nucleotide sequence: TGTGCCAGCAGGGGAGCCGGGACTAGCGAATACGAGCAGTACTTC. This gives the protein CASRGAGTSEYEQYF.